The clone carrying this T cell receptor beta chain was counted only a few times. Antigen: not known. The sample belongs to a study of T-cell reconstitution after alpha-beta-depleted transplantation in children. Study findings and constraints: Fresh T-cell production supplied most of the T-cell counts and diversity seen one year after transplant. High day-60 TCRbeta diversity in some patients came from surviving recipient T cells and thymic progenitors. Reported findings indicate that, about two months after transplant, alpha-beta T cells came from several hundred expanded clones, which were derived from non-depleted graft cells.

Preparation of the TCRbeta library involved a method that used unique molecular identifiers. TCRdb reanalysed the PCR reads using MiXCR and keeps one entry per CDR3 protein. The repertoire includes around 800,000 distinct CDR3 sequences, roughly 15% of them detected once, and around 4.5% sits in the top ten. The clonotype originates from a male patient aged 5 to 17 who had a stem cell transplant for acute lymphoblastic leukemia, so the T cells may come from the graft donor. The sequences come from PBMCs, mostly from graft donor cells, collected 360 days after TCRalphabeta/CD19-depleted stem cell transplant.

Here the CDR3 DNA reads TGTGCCAGCTCACTGCAAGCTAGCGGAAACTTGAAAAACATTCAGTACTTC. Protein product: CASSLQASGNLKNIQYF. The V call is TRBV18, the J call TRBJ2-4; 7 bases map to TRBD2. With 4 bases clipped from V and 4 bases from J, the junction kept 13 bases outside the gene matches. This CDR3 has 17 amino acids. Germline V lookup: CDR1 KGHSH, CDR2 LQKENI. Together with reference TRBV18 and TRBJ2-4, the CDR3 gives the full variable domain: NAGVMQNPRHLVRRRGQEARLRCSPMKGHSHVYWYRQLPEEGLKFMVYLQKENIIDESGMPKERFSAEFPKEGPSILRIQQVVRGDSAAYFCASSLQASGNLKNIQYFGAGTRLSVL.